The 21 T cell receptor beta chains presented below share a single source sample, sequenced in a study of T cell responses to AZD1222 COVID-19 vaccine. Some clones are missing from TCRdb's copy, which holds only in-frame ones; the method was immunoSEQ multiplex PCR. This sample yields about 86,000 clones, of which roughly nine tenths are seen a single time; around 3% belongs to the top ten. The sequences come from peripheral blood, collected on day 0 of AZD1222 vaccination. The origin of the receptors is an adult in good health.

The gene calls are TRBV15 and TRBJ2-2, with a tentative D call TRBD2 (6 bases). Trimming stripped 8 bases from V and 5 bases from J, with 18 bases between. The CDR3 is made up of 15 amino acids. CDR1 is LNHNV and CDR2 is YYDKDF in the germline V gene (reference sequence). The CDR3 here is CATVSGTLGTGELFF. The CDR3 DNA reads TGTGCCACCGTTTCCGGGACTCTAGGGACCGGGGAGCTGTTTTTT.

The CDR3: CASRWQTDSYNEQFF. For the CDR3, the DNA is TGTGCCAGCAGGTGGCAAACGGACTCCTACAATGAGCAGTTCTTC. The chain links TRBV2 to TRBJ2-1, with unresolved D. V dropped 6 bases and J dropped 0 bases, with 12 bases sitting between them. The CDR3 sequence is 15 residues long. In germline, CDR1 is SNHLY, CDR2 FYNNEI.

The J gene is TRBJ2-2, the V gene TRBV20-1; weak D call: TRBD1 (6 bases). V was clipped by 3 bases and J by 3 bases, with 17 bases between them. This CDR3 has 16 amino acids. Germline CDR1 is DFQATT and CDR2 is SNEGSKA (reference sequence). The CDR3 loop reads CSASRFLAGDTGELFF. For the CDR3, the DNA is TGCAGTGCTAGTCGGTTCTTGGCAGGGGACACCGGGGAGCTGTTTTTT.

The chain is built from TRBV6-5 and TRBJ1-5, with TRBD1 matching over 7 bases. The CDR3 is made up of 15 amino acids. Germline V gene sequence: CDR1 MNHEY, CDR2 SVGAGI. With 5 bases clipped from V and 8 bases from J, the junction kept 12 bases outside the gene matches. The CDR3 nucleotides read TGTGCCAGCAGTCAACAGGGGCGGGGCTCTGAGCCCCAGCATTTT. Residues: CASSQQGRGSEPQHF.

The chain combines TRBV19 with TRBJ2-1; 10 positions match TRBD2. V shed 7 bases and J 1 base; nucleotides not matched to a gene: 4. The germline gives CDR1 LNHDA, CDR2 SQIVND (reference sequence). The CDR3 has 15 amino acids. The CDR3 sequence is CASKASGRSYNEQFF. CDR3 in DNA: TGTGCCAGTAAAGCTAGCGGGAGATCCTACAATGAGCAGTTCTTC.

J is TRBJ1-3 and V is TRBV28; D not resolved. V was cut by 6 bases and J by 0 bases, with 9 bases left in between. CDR3 size: 14 residues. CDR1 and CDR2 (germline): MDHEN, SYDVKM. The CDR3 spells CASRTAFSGNTIYF. For the CDR3, the DNA is TGTGCCAGCAGAACAGCCTTCTCTGGAAACACCATATATTTT.

V gene TRBV30 combines with J gene TRBJ2-2; D gene uncertain. V gave up 2 bases and J gave up 0 bases, with 4 bases separating them. Germline CDR1 is GTSNPN and CDR2 is SVGIG (reference sequence). The CDR3 length is 13 residues. CDR3 sequence (DNA): TGTGCCTGGAGTCATACGAACACCGGGGAGCTGTTTTTT. Its protein product is CAWSHTNTGELFF.

The chain couples TRBV18 to TRBJ2-2; 11 bases are a match to TRBD1. Germline loops: CDR1 KGHSH, CDR2 LQKENI. The V gene end was trimmed by 3 bases and the J gene end by 13 bases; junction bases not matched to a gene: 16. The CDR3 sequence is 17 residues long. The CDR3 nucleotides read TGTGCCAGCTCACCCCTATCCGGGACAGGGGGTAACGGAAGGCTGTTTTTT. This codes for CASSPLSGTGGNGRLFF.

This rearrangement joins TRBV20-1 to TRBJ2-1; possible D gene TRBD2, 5 bases. Trimming took 3 bases from V and 5 from J, leaving 11 bases between them. Germline CDR1 is DFQATT and CDR2 is SNEGSKA (reference sequence). This CDR3 is built from 13 residues. The DNA of the CDR3 is TGCAGTGCTAGTGTCAGGAGGAACAATGAGCAGTTCTTC. This sequence encodes CSASVRRNNEQFF.

The gene calls are TRBV5-1 and TRBJ1-3; the D is unclear. Deletions cut 1 base from V and 0 bases from J, with 5 bases between. Germline CDR1 is SGHRS and CDR2 is YFSETQ. The CDR3 runs to 14 residues. CDR3 in DNA: TGCGCCAGCAGCTTGAGCAGCTCTGGAAACACCATATATTTT. Encoded protein: CASSLSSSGNTIYF.

The chain links TRBV28 to TRBJ1-2; TRBD1 aligns across 9 bases. This CDR3 spans 15 amino acids. The junction had 14 bases not matched to a gene; V was cut back by 7 bases and J by 8 bases. The germline V gene has CDR1 MDHEN and CDR2 SYDVKM. In DNA form, the CDR3 reads TGTGCCAGCACTCTGACACAGGGGGCGTTGATCGGCTACACCTTC. As protein: CASTLTQGALIGYTF.

This rearrangement joins TRBV14 to TRBJ1-1, with D possibly TRBD1 on 6 matching bases. V shed 5 bases and J shed 5 bases, with 12 bases lying between them. The V gene's germline CDR1 is SGHDN and CDR2 FVKESK. The CDR3 is 13 residues long. CDR3 residues: CASSTGAKTEAFF. Here the CDR3 DNA reads TGTGCCAGCAGCACGGGGGCAAAAACTGAAGCTTTCTTT.

This clone has more than one count but fewer than ten. The V gene is TRBV6-5, the J gene TRBJ2-1, with D hard to call. Between the trimmed V and J ends, which lost 6 bases and 4 bases, there was a span of 13 bases. The V gene's germline CDR1 is MNHEY and CDR2 SVGAGI. The CDR3 is 14 residues long. The CDR3 here is CASSKLLEYNEQFF. The CDR3 nucleotides read TGTGCCAGCAGCAAACTCCTAGAATACAATGAGCAGTTCTTC.

This chain uses TRBV5-1 with TRBJ2-5; D not resolved. In germline, CDR1 is SGHRS, CDR2 YFSETQ. This CDR3 is 13 amino acids long. V was pared by 7 bases and J by 1 base, with 11 bases between. The CDR3 DNA follows: TGCGCCAGCGGCTCCTGGGGCCAAGAGACCCAGTACTTC. The encoded protein is CASGSWGQETQYF.

This rearrangement joins TRBV11-2 to TRBJ1-2, with D unclear. Germline V lookup: CDR1 SGHAT, CDR2 FQNNGV. This CDR3 contains 13 residues. Trimming removed 0 bases at V and 3 bases at J, with 5 bases between. DNA of the CDR3: TGTGCCAGCAGCTTAGACGGGGACTATGGCTACACCTTC. It codes for CASSLDGDYGYTF.

This clone was detected once. This chain connects TRBV5-1 to TRBJ2-7; D may match TRBD1 or TRBD2 (5 bases each). V was shortened by 4 bases and J by 4 bases, with 15 bases between the two germline ends. The CDR3 loop spans 14 amino acids. Per germline, CDR1 SGHRS and CDR2 YFSETQ. CDR3 sequence reads: CASSAGTAVYEQYF. The CDR3 coding sequence is TGCGCCAGCAGCGCCGGGACGGCAGTTTACGAGCAGTACTTC.

The gene calls are TRBV11-2 and TRBJ2-7; tentatively, D is TRBD2 (5 bases). Trimming pared 4 bases from V and 4 bases from J, leaving 17 bases between. The CDR3 is made up of 15 amino acids. CDR1 is SGHAT, CDR2 FQNNGV, per germline. CDR3 bases: TGTGCCAGCAGCTCTCCCGGGGTTTCAGTTTACGAGCAGTACTTC. This sequence encodes CASSSPGVSVYEQYF.

This sequence joins TRBV5-1 and TRBJ1-3; no firm D call. This CDR3 has 14 amino acids. The V and J ends lost 6 bases and 2 bases respectively, with 12 bases between them. Germline assignment: CDR1 SGHRS and CDR2 YFSETQ. The DNA for the CDR3 is TGCGCCAGCACCTTTGGAGGGACTGGAAACACCATATATTTT. Translation: CASTFGGTGNTIYF.

The gene calls are TRBV28 and TRBJ1-1; D is unresolved. V shed 6 bases and J shed 8 bases, with 13 bases lying between them. Germline lookup yields CDR1 MDHEN and CDR2 SYDVKM. This CDR3 is built from 12 residues. CDR3 sequence (DNA): TGTGCCAGCAGATCAGGTTCCCAAGAAGCTTTCTTT. Protein product: CASRSGSQEAFF.

V gene TRBV25-1 combines with J gene TRBJ2-1; 10 bases are shared with TRBD2. Per the germline V gene, CDR1 is MGHDK and CDR2 is SYGVNS. V was pared by 4 bases and J by 7 bases, with 4 bases of the junction left unmatched. The CDR3 is made up of 14 amino acids. CDR3 bases: TGTGCCAGCAGTGTCAGCGGGGGGGCGAATGAGCAGTTCTTC. Residues: CASSVSGGANEQFF.

The gene calls are TRBV7-8 and TRBJ2-4; possible D gene TRBD2, 5 bases. Per the germline V gene, CDR1 is SGHVS and CDR2 is FQNEAQ. The CDR3 has 18 amino acids. V lost 5 bases and J lost 0, with 20 bases in between. The CDR3 sequence is CASSARGGWDLAKNIQYF. The CDR3 nucleotides are TGTGCCAGCAGCGCCCGCGGCGGGTGGGATCTAGCCAAAAACATTCAGTACTTC.